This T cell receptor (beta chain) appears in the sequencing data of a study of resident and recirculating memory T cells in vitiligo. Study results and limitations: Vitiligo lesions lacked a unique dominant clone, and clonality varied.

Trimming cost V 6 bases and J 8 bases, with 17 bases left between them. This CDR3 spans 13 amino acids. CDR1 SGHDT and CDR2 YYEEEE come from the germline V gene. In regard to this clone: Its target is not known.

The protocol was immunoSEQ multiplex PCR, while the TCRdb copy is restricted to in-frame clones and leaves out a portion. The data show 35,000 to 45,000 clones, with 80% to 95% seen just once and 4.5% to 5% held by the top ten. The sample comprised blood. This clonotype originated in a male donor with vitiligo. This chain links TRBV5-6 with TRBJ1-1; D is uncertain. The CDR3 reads CASNRGYPGEAFF. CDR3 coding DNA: TGTGCCAGCAACCGCGGGTACCCTGGGGAAGCTTTCTTT.